What follows are 2 T cell receptor beta chains derived from one specimen sequenced in a study of blood T cell repertoires in COVID-19. The assay was immunoSEQ multiplex PCR, and TCRdb's table has in-frame clones only and misses some. Of about 190,000 clones listed, less than 90% are singletons. The sequenced sample consisted of peripheral blood. The receptor set was obtained from a human donor in a cohort sampled during active COVID-19.

The CDR3, as DNA: TGTGCCAGCCGCGCCCCTCGGGGCAATGAGCAGTTCTTC. Translated, it gives CASRAPRGNEQFF. This chain joins TRBV6-5 and TRBJ2-1, with a possible D match to TRBD2 (5 bases). Trimming left V 8 bases short and J 6 bases short, with 14 bases between. Germline lookup yields CDR1 MNHEY and CDR2 SVGAGI. The CDR3 runs to 13 residues.

The J gene is TRBJ1-6, the V gene TRBV6-5; unclear D gene. Between the trimmed V and J ends, which lost 8 bases and 5 bases, there was a span of 16 bases. The CDR3 loop spans 15 amino acids. Germline CDR1 is MNHEY and CDR2 is SVGAGI. In nucleotides, the CDR3 is TGTGCCAGCGCCCCCTGGAGGGAAAATAATTCACCCCTCCACTTT. It encodes CASAPWRENNSPLHF.